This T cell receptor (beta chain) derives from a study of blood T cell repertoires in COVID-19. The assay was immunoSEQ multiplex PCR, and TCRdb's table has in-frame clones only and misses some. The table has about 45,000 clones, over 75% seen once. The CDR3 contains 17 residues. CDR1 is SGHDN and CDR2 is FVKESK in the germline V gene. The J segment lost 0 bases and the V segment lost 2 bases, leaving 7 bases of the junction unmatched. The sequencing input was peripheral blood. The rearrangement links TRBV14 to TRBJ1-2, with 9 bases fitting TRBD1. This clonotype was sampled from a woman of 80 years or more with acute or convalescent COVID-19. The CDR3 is CASSQPGTGPPNYGYTF. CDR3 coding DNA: TGTGCCAGCAGCCAACCCGGGACAGGGCCTCCTAACTATGGCTACACCTTC.